These T cell receptor beta chains were read from a single sample in a study of CD8+CD57+ T cells in acquired aplastic anemia. In TCRdb, the reads were re-called with MiXCR into one record per CDR3 protein. The table has approximately 200,000 distinct CDR3 sequences, 54% seen once. Material: sorted CD4+, CD8+, or CD8+CD57+ T cells (not recorded which) from PBMCs. The origin of the receptors is a human donor in good health, serving as a control. The CDR3 runs from the conserved cysteine through the conserved F or W. Fields, in order: J gene, clone size, V gene, D gene, CDR3 protein, CDR3 DNA. A D gene is named only where the DNA matches it firmly. The size of a clone is reported for some rows only, either as once, few or many, or as a class for expanded clones.

TRBJ1-4,-,TRBV20-1,-,CSAFSRDSKLFF,TGCAGTGCTTTTTCCCGGGACTCCAAACTGTTTTTT
TRBJ1-2,-,TRBV9,-,CASSVAGGQANYGYTF,TGTGCCAGCAGCGTAGCAGGAGGTCAAGCTAACTATGGCTACACCTTC
TRBJ1-4,few,TRBV6-2/TRBV6-3,TRBD1,CASCTGGWSTNEKLFF,TGTGCCAGCTGTACAGGGGGCTGGTCAACTAATGAAAAACTGTTTTTT
TRBJ2-7,few,TRBV7-3,TRBD2,CASSPTSAGEQYF,TGTGCCAGCAGCCCAACTAGCGCCGGGGAGCAGTACTTC
TRBJ2-7,many,TRBV19,-,CASSILSGAYEQYF,TGTGCCAGTAGTATACTGTCCGGGGCCTACGAGCAGTACTTC
TRBJ1-1,few,TRBV20-1,-,CSASGILGHTVAFF,TGCAGTGCTAGCGGGATTTTAGGTCACACCGTAGCTTTCTTT
TRBJ1-3,-,TRBV10-3,-,CASRRGNTIYF,TGTGCCAGCAGGAGGGGAAACACCATATATTTT
TRBJ1-5,-,TRBV7-2,-,CASSDQNRLGQPQHF,TGTGCCAGCAGCGATCAAAACAGGTTAGGTCAGCCCCAGCATTTT
TRBJ2-7,many,TRBV5-6,TRBD2,CASSWRTSGYEQYF,TGTGCCAGCAGCTGGAGGACTAGCGGCTACGAGCAGTACTTC
TRBJ1-1,many,TRBV24-1,-,CATSDRPLGEAFF,TGTGCCACCAGTGATAGACCGCTCGGTGAAGCTTTCTTT
TRBJ2-5,-,TRBV20-1,-,CSASTGMVWETQYF,TGCAGTGCTAGCACAGGGATGGTTTGGGAGACCCAGTACTTC
TRBJ1-5,-,TRBV25-1,TRBD1,CASPAGTGGRQPQHF,TGTGCCAGCCCGGCCGGGACAGGGGGCAGGCAGCCCCAGCATTTT
TRBJ1-1,-,TRBV9,TRBD1,CASSVEGAAEAFF,TGTGCCAGCAGCGTCGAGGGGGCCGCTGAAGCTTTCTTT
TRBJ1-4,many,TRBV5-8,-,CASSRLTKGSPGLNEKLFF,TGTGCCAGCAGCCGCCTAACGAAGGGCAGCCCGGGGCTAAATGAAAAACTGTTTTTT